The 27 T cell receptor beta chains in this list originate from one sample, sequenced in a study of cytomegalovirus exposure and HLA in healthy donors. Vbeta (60) and Jbeta (13) primers were used in the PCR. TCRdb's table, derived via immunoSEQ multiplex PCR, lists solely in-frame clones and lacks some. This table has 130,000 to 150,000 clones, 55% to 85% appearing once. The sample taken for sequencing was PBMCs. These receptors all stem from a man between 35 and 55 years old in good health and CMV-seronegative.

This chain connects TRBV15 to TRBJ2-2; maybe TRBD1 (5 bases). The CDR3 covers 16 residues. The germline V and J ends were trimmed by 2 bases and 4 bases, with 14 bases remaining between them. CDR1 is LNHNV, CDR2 YYDKDF, per germline (reference sequence). CDR3 in DNA: TGTGCCACCAGCAGAAGACAGCTTTGGGTCACCGGGGAGCTGTTTTTT. Residues: CATSRRQLWVTGELFF.

The CDR3 protein is CASSFGVDTNYGYTF. As DNA, the CDR3 is TGTGCCAGCAGCTTTGGCGTGGACACGAACTATGGCTACACCTTC. The chain couples TRBV28 to TRBJ1-2; perhaps TRBD1 as D (5 bases). Trimming stripped 6 bases from V and 2 bases from J, with 16 bases between. There are 15 residues in the CDR3. Germline assignment: CDR1 MDHEN and CDR2 SYDVKM.

The chain links TRBV5-1 to TRBJ2-2, with 8 bases matching TRBD2. The germline V gene encodes CDR1 SGHRS and CDR2 YFSETQ. The CDR3 totals 16 residues. V was clipped by 5 bases and J by 2 bases; unmatched bases: 8. The CDR3 region has the DNA TGCGCCAGCAGTACCCCCAGCGGGGGCAACACCGGGGAGCTGTTTTTT. It yields the protein CASSTPSGGNTGELFF.

The J gene is TRBJ2-2, the V gene TRBV5-1; 7 nucleotides line up with TRBD1. J lost 4 bases, V lost 0 bases, and 3 bases had no gene match. The CDR3 covers 15 residues. Per the germline V gene, CDR1 is SGHRS and CDR2 is YFSETQ. CDR3 amino acids: CASSLGGQSTGELFF. The CDR3 DNA reads as TGCGCCAGCAGCTTGGGGGGACAGAGCACCGGGGAGCTGTTTTTT. Based on the CDR3 plus reference TRBV5-1 and TRBJ2-2, the full variable domain is KAGVTQTPRYLIKTRGQQVTLSCSPISGHRSVSWYQQTPGQGLQFLFEYFSETQRNKGNFPGRFSGRQFSNSRSEMNVSTLELGDSALYLCASSLGGQSTGELFFGEGSRLTVL.

V and J are TRBV7-8 and TRBJ2-5; 9 bases align to TRBD2. The CDR3 covers 22 residues. V lost 1 base, J lost 2 bases, and 23 bases stayed unmatched. Germline V gives CDR1 SGHVS, CDR2 FQNEAQ. The CDR3 region is CASSLVTHAGVAGVGTQETQYF. CDR3 nucleotides: TGTGCCAGCAGCTTAGTGACGCACGCTGGAGTAGCGGGAGTGGGGACACAAGAGACCCAGTACTTC.

The chain couples TRBV4-1 to TRBJ2-7, with a tentative D call TRBD1 (5 bases). This CDR3 region has 14 residues. The V end was cut by 3 bases, the J end by 0 bases, with 9 bases between. The V gene's germline CDR1 is MGHRA and CDR2 YSYEKL. The CDR3 DNA reads TGCGCCAGCAGCCAGAGGACATCCTCCTACGAGCAGTACTTC. This sequence encodes CASSQRTSSYEQYF.

The V and J genes are TRBV27 and TRBJ1-2; perhaps TRBD1 as D (5 bases). V lost 5 bases and J 1 base, leaving 11 bases between the germline ends. Germline loops: CDR1 MNHEY, CDR2 SMNVEV (reference sequence). This CDR3 comprises 14 residues. Here the CDR3 DNA reads TGTGCCAGCAGTCAGGGCGGGAATAACTATGGCTACACCTTC. Amino acids: CASSQGGNNYGYTF.

This clone was seen a single time. The chain is built from TRBV5-1 and TRBJ2-3, with a tentative D call TRBD2 (6 bases). Germline V gene sequence: CDR1 SGHRS, CDR2 YFSETQ. CDR3 length equals 18 residues. V was pared by 0 bases and J by 2 bases, with 19 bases between. The CDR3 nucleotides are TGCGCCAGCAGCTTGGAGGGCGGGGCACACACACTCACAGATACGCAGTATTTT. Protein product: CASSLEGGAHTLTDTQYF.

This clone was counted between two and nine times. The chain is built from TRBV19 and TRBJ2-7; D perhaps matches TRBD2 (6 bases). The CDR3 runs to 14 residues. V dropped 3 bases and J dropped 4 bases, with 13 bases sitting between them. Germline V gives CDR1 LNHDA, CDR2 SQIVND (reference sequence). The CDR3 sequence is CASSMGGGGYEQYF. CDR3 sequence (DNA): TGTGCCAGTAGTATGGGAGGAGGAGGTTACGAGCAGTACTTC.

This clone has only one observation. The rearrangement uses TRBV11-2 and TRBJ2-7, with a weak D call TRBD1 (5 bases). This CDR3 has 15 amino acids. Per germline, CDR1 SGHAT and CDR2 FQNNGV. The V end was cut by 1 base, the J end by 6 bases, with 16 bases between. The CDR3 loop reads CASSLVGTGPSEQYF. The CDR3 nucleotides are TGTGCCAGCAGCTTAGTAGGCACAGGTCCATCCGAGCAGTACTTC.

This chain uses TRBV7-3 with TRBJ2-7, with a weak D call TRBD1 (6 bases). The germline CDR1 and CDR2 sequences are SGHTA and FQGTGA. The CDR3 runs 13 residues. Trimming removed 2 bases from V and 9 bases from J, with 14 bases in between. The CDR3 nucleotides read TGTGCCAGCAGCTTAGAACAGGGTAAAAGGCAGTACTTC. Translating gives CASSLEQGKRQYF.

The chain combines TRBV14 with TRBJ2-3; the match to TRBD2 covers 11 bases. The germline V gene encodes CDR1 SGHDN and CDR2 FVKESK. The CDR3 is made up of 17 amino acids. Germline trimming cut 1 base from V and 3 bases from J; bases unmatched to any gene: 6. The CDR3 loop reads CASSQGASGRMTDTQYF. CDR3 sequence (DNA): TGTGCCAGCAGCCAAGGGGCTAGCGGGAGGATGACAGATACGCAGTATTTT.

The V and J genes are TRBV11-1 and TRBJ1-4; TRBD1 matches 9 bases. Trimming cost V 3 bases and J 7 bases; bases outside gene matches: 6. Germline V gene lookup returns CDR1 SGHAT and CDR2 FQDESV (reference sequence). CDR3 size: 15 residues. CDR3 sequence (DNA): TGTGCCAGCAGCTTTCAACAGGGGGCGAGTGAAAAACTGTTTTTT. Protein: CASSFQQGASEKLFF.

This clone came up a few times. The chain employs TRBV9 and TRBJ2-2, with D possibly being TRBD1 (6 bases). This CDR3 comprises 14 residues. Trimming cost V 1 base and J 3 bases, with 7 bases left between them. The germline V gene encodes CDR1 SGDLS and CDR2 YYNGEE. This CDR3 reads CASSVQGHTGELFF. The DNA for the CDR3 is TGTGCCAGCAGCGTACAGGGGCACACCGGGGAGCTGTTTTTT. The full variable domain, completed using reference TRBV9 and TRBJ2-2, is DSGVTQTPKHLITATGQRVTLRCSPRSGDLSVYWYQQSLDQGLQFLIQYYNGEERAKGNILERFSAQQFPDLHSELNLSSLELGDSALYFCASSVQGHTGELFFGEGSRLTVL.

This chain links TRBV19 with TRBJ2-5; a possible D gene is TRBD2 (6 bases). This CDR3 is 14 amino acids long. CDR1 is LNHDA and CDR2 is SQIVND in the germline V gene (reference sequence). V was pared by 3 bases and J by 4 bases, with 12 bases between. The CDR3 DNA reads as TGTGCCAGTAGTATTGGTAGGGGAGGAGAGACCCAGTACTTC. It encodes CASSIGRGGETQYF. The entire variable domain, with the rest obtained from reference TRBV19 and TRBJ2-5, is as follows: DGGITQSPKYLFRKEGQNVTLSCEQNLNHDAMYWYRQDPGQGLRLIYYSQIVNDFQKGDIAEGYSVSREKKESFPLTVTSAQKNPTAFYLCASSIGRGGETQYFGPGTRLLVL.

The V call is TRBV7-2, the J call TRBJ2-6; TRBD2 might be the D (5 bases). Germline values: CDR1 SGHTA, CDR2 FQGNSA. Deletions cut 5 bases from V and 0 bases from J, with 5 bases between. The CDR3 is 14 amino acids. The CDR3: CASSGSSGANVLTF. CDR3 in DNA: TGTGCCAGCAGCGGGAGCTCTGGGGCCAACGTCCTGACTTTC.

This sequence joins TRBV29-1 and TRBJ2-5; TRBD1 matches 10 bases. The CDR3 is 12 residues long. Looked up from germline, CDR1 is SQVTM and CDR2 is ANQGSEA. V shed 7 bases and J 2 bases; nucleotides not matched to a gene: 1. CDR3 nucleotide sequence: TGCAGCGGGGGACAGGGGCAAGAGACCCAGTACTTC. Translated, it gives CSGGQGQETQYF.

The CDR3 DNA is TGTGCCAGCAGCCCCCTAGGCGGGGGGGAAGAGACCCAGTACTTC. It is translated as CASSPLGGGEETQYF. J is TRBJ2-5 and V is TRBV7-3, with 9 positions matching TRBD2. This CDR3 region has 15 residues. Germline CDR1 and CDR2: SGHTA and FQGTGA. Trimming took 5 bases from V and 3 from J; bases not matched to a gene: 7.

This clone was seen a few times. The chain couples TRBV15 to TRBJ1-3; D remains ambiguous. The CDR3 is 13 residues long. CDR1 is LNHNV and CDR2 is YYDKDF in the germline V gene (reference sequence). Trimming removed 3 bases at V and 4 bases at J, with 7 bases between. The CDR3 region is CATSRAQGNTIYF. The CDR3 DNA follows: TGTGCCACCAGCAGGGCACAGGGAAACACCATATATTTT.

The gene calls are TRBV7-9 and TRBJ2-7, with a weak D call TRBD2 (5 bases). Trimming took 5 bases from V and 2 from J, leaving 16 bases between them. The CDR3 covers 15 residues. Germline CDR1 SEHNR, CDR2 FQNEAQ (reference sequence). As DNA, the CDR3 is TGTGCCAGCAGCAGCGTGCGCGGGCCAACCTACGAGCAGTACTTC. This translates into CASSSVRGPTYEQYF.

The chain joins TRBV30 to TRBJ2-1; 7 nucleotides match TRBD1. V gave up 0 bases and J gave up 9 bases; unmatched junction bases: 11. The germline gives CDR1 GTSNPN, CDR2 SVGIG (reference sequence). The CDR3 is 15 amino acids. Written as DNA, the CDR3 is TGTGCCTGGAGTGTACGGTTAAGAGGGGGCTGTGAGCAGTTCTTC. It is translated as CAWSVRLRGGCEQFF. Filled out from reference TRBV30 and TRBJ2-1, the complete variable domain reads SQTIHQWPATLVQPVGSPLSLECTVEGTSNPNLYWYRQAAGRGLQLLFYSVGIGQISSEVPQNLSASRPQDRQFILSSKKLLLSDSGFYLCAWSVRLRGGCEQFFGPGTRLTVL.

J is TRBJ1-1 and V is TRBV19, with no clear D. Trimming left V 4 bases short and J 0 bases short, with 6 bases between. Germline V gene lookup returns CDR1 LNHDA and CDR2 SQIVND (reference sequence). The CDR3 runs to 13 residues. CDR3 amino acids: CASSTSMNTEAFF. The CDR3, as DNA: TGTGCCAGTAGTACCAGTATGAACACTGAAGCTTTCTTT.

The J gene is TRBJ2-5, the V gene TRBV28; D remains unclear. The ends were cut back, 2 bases at V and 1 base at J, with 11 bases in the middle. Germline V lookup: CDR1 MDHEN, CDR2 SYDVKM. CDR3 length: 15 amino acids. CDR3 nucleotide sequence: TGTGCCAGCAGTTTACACCCGAGAGGCCAAGAGACCCAGTACTTC. Translating it yields CASSLHPRGQETQYF.

This clone was observed a handful of times. The J gene is TRBJ2-5, the V gene TRBV10-3; 11 bases align to TRBD2. The CDR3 spans 16 residues. The germline CDR1 and CDR2 sequences are ENHRY and SYGVKD. J lost 1 base, V lost 3 bases, and 4 bases had no gene match. The DNA of the CDR3 is TGTGCCATCAGTGAAGTTACTAGCGGGGGCCAAGAGACCCAGTACTTC. Protein product: CAISEVTSGGQETQYF.

The chain links TRBV29-1 to TRBJ1-2, with a tentative D call TRBD1 (6 bases). The germline CDR1 and CDR2 sequences are SQVTM and ANQGSEA. V was pared by 2 bases and J by 4 bases, with 14 bases between. This CDR3 has 14 residues. The CDR3 region is CSVEPPDRPYGYTF. In nucleotides, the CDR3 is TGCAGCGTTGAACCACCGGACAGACCCTATGGCTACACCTTC.

CDR3 in amino acids: CASNLRAAETQYF. DNA of the CDR3: TGTGCCAGCAACCTTCGCGCGGCGGAGACCCAGTACTTC. The chain is built from TRBV2 and TRBJ2-5; D remains unclear. CDR3 size: 13 residues. Germline V gene sequence: CDR1 SNHLY, CDR2 FYNNEI. Trimming took 7 bases from V and 5 from J, leaving 14 bases between them.

The CDR3 bases are TGTGCCAGCAGCCTGGGGAACCTCGGAGGTGTAAATGAGCAGTTCTTC. It is translated as CASSLGNLGGVNEQFF. V is TRBV5-4 and J is TRBJ2-1; a possible D gene is TRBD2 (5 bases). Trimming removed 4 bases from V and 7 bases from J, with 21 bases in between. This CDR3 has 16 residues. Germline assignment: CDR1 SGHNT and CDR2 YYREEE (reference sequence).